This TCR beta chain was found in a study of T cells in Graves' hyperthyroidism and ophthalmopathy. The study, taken as a whole, reports: Model-based prediction identified ophthalmopathy a median around 6.5 months prior to its onset.

Stable Graves' hyperthyroidism meant no ophthalmopathy progression within 18 months. Authors of the study amplified TCR beta CDR3 regions from RNA transcripts. HTBI primers drove first-round RT-PCR of the TCR CDR3. A single record per CDR3 protein comes from TCRdb applying MiXCR to the multiplex PCR reads. Among about 840,000 distinct CDR3 sequences listed, 38% were seen once. As regards this clonotype: The antigen remains unidentified.

Germline-derived CDR1 and CDR2 are SQVTM and ANQGSEA. This CDR3 is built from 13 residues. Trimming took off 6 bases at V and 2 bases at J, with 13 bases between the two ends. The sequenced sample was blood. The TCR was taken from a man younger than 30 with Graves' hyperthyroidism. The chain has TRBV29-1 and TRBJ1-2; D possibly corresponds to TRBD1 (5 bases). The CDR3 sequence is CSVWGIGNYGYTF. The CDR3 DNA is TGCAGCGTCTGGGGGATCGGAAACTATGGCTACACCTTC. Variable domain in full (rest from reference TRBV29-1 and TRBJ1-2): SAVISQKPSRDICQRGTSLTIQCQVDSQVTMMFWYRQQPGQSLTLIATANQGSEATYESGFVIDKFPISRPNLTFSTLTVSNMSPEDSSIYLCSVWGIGNYGYTFGSGTRLTVV.